These T cell receptor beta chains were read from a single sample in a study of coeliac disease. The data were produced by immunoSEQ multiplex PCR, yet TCRdb's version contains in-frame clones alone and is incomplete. The sample shows around 2,300 clones, about 80% of them seen only once. Sequencing was done on a sample of lymphocytes from the gut lamina propria. Receptor source: a human donor without celiac disease. Each CDR3 is given with its conserved first and last residue. D genes are given only for firm matches. Some rows have no size entry. The others give once, few or many, or a class for an expanded clone.

j_gene: TRBJ1-2; v_gene: TRBV19; d_gene: TRBD1; abundance: once; CDR3aa: CASSMRTGSSNYGYTF; CDR3nt: TGTGCCAGTAGTATGAGGACAGGGTCGTCTAACTATGGCTACACCTTC
j_gene: TRBJ2-2; v_gene: TRBV7-6; d_gene: TRBD1; abundance: NA; CDR3aa: CASSQDRVTGELFF; CDR3nt: TGTGCCAGCAGCCAAGACAGGGTCACCGGGGAGCTGTTTTTT
j_gene: TRBJ2-7; v_gene: TRBV5-4; d_gene: TRBD2; abundance: NA; CDR3aa: CASSLETSSSEQYF; CDR3nt: TGTGCCAGCAGCTTGGAGACTAGCTCCTCCGAGCAGTACTTC
j_gene: TRBJ2-2; v_gene: TRBV19; d_gene: TRBD2; abundance: once; CDR3aa: CASSFSSGRPGELFF; CDR3nt: TGTGCCAGTAGTTTTTCTAGCGGGAGGCCCGGGGAGCTGTTTTTT
j_gene: TRBJ1-5; v_gene: TRBV10-3; d_gene: NA; abundance: NA; CDR3aa: CAIRPDSTVQPQHF; CDR3nt: TGTGCCATCAGGCCCGACAGTACGGTCCAGCCCCAGCATTTT
j_gene: TRBJ1-2; v_gene: TRBV7-2; d_gene: TRBD1; abundance: once; CDR3aa: CASSLTRDRGHGYTF; CDR3nt: TGTGCCAGCAGCTTAACTCGGGACAGGGGGCATGGCTACACCTTC
j_gene: TRBJ2-1; v_gene: TRBV9; d_gene: TRBD2; abundance: NA; CDR3aa: CASSALAGVSHEQFF; CDR3nt: TGTGCCAGCAGCGCCCTAGCGGGAGTTTCTCATGAGCAGTTCTTC
j_gene: TRBJ2-3; v_gene: TRBV7-2; d_gene: TRBD2; abundance: NA; CDR3aa: CASSLGPRLAGGTDTQYF; CDR3nt: TGTGCCAGCAGCTTAGGCCCAAGACTAGCTGGTGGCACAGATACGCAGTATTTT
j_gene: TRBJ2-2; v_gene: TRBV7-2; d_gene: TRBD2; abundance: NA; CDR3aa: CASSPRTSGNTGELFF; CDR3nt: TGTGCCAGCAGCCCACGGACTAGCGGGAACACCGGGGAGCTGTTTTTT
j_gene: TRBJ2-7; v_gene: TRBV20-1; d_gene: NA; abundance: NA; CDR3aa: CSAHSASEQYF; CDR3nt: TGCAGTGCCCATAGTGCTAGCGAGCAGTACTTC
j_gene: TRBJ1-4; v_gene: TRBV5-4; d_gene: NA; abundance: NA; CDR3aa: CASSMGSYANEKLFF; CDR3nt: TGTGCCAGCAGCATGGGGAGTTACGCTAATGAAAAACTGTTTTTT
j_gene: TRBJ1-5; v_gene: TRBV6-6; d_gene: NA; abundance: few; CDR3aa: CASSYATGYSNQPQHF; CDR3nt: TGTGCCAGCAGTTACGCGACAGGATATAGCAATCAGCCCCAGCATTTT
j_gene: TRBJ1-2; v_gene: TRBV7-8; d_gene: TRBD1; abundance: NA; CDR3aa: CASSPGTGTFGYTF; CDR3nt: TGTGCCAGCAGCCCCGGGACAGGGACCTTTGGCTACACCTTC
j_gene: TRBJ2-1; v_gene: TRBV19; d_gene: TRBD2; abundance: NA; CDR3aa: CASSNSGRAVNEQFF; CDR3nt: TGTGCCAGTAGTAACAGCGGGAGGGCAGTAAATGAGCAGTTCTTC
j_gene: TRBJ2-1; v_gene: TRBV11-3; d_gene: NA; abundance: few; CDR3aa: CASSLSGEQFF; CDR3nt: TGTGCCAGCAGCTTGAGTGGTGAGCAGTTCTTC
j_gene: TRBJ2-3; v_gene: TRBV7-9; d_gene: NA; abundance: NA; CDR3aa: CASSLALAWKGSDTQYF; CDR3nt: TGTGCCAGCAGCTTAGCCCTAGCGTGGAAAGGGTCAGATACGCAGTATTTT
j_gene: TRBJ2-2; v_gene: TRBV4-2; d_gene: NA; abundance: NA; CDR3aa: CASSQGGGPNTGELFF; CDR3nt: TGTGCCAGCAGCCAAGGGGGGGGGCCTAACACCGGGGAGCTGTTTTTT
j_gene: TRBJ2-7; v_gene: TRBV4-3; d_gene: TRBD2; abundance: few; CDR3aa: CASSQGGRASEQYF; CDR3nt: TGCGCCAGCAGCCAAGGCGGGAGGGCCAGCGAGCAGTACTTC
j_gene: TRBJ1-1; v_gene: TRBV7-9; d_gene: NA; abundance: NA; CDR3aa: CASSLEQGNTEAFF; CDR3nt: TGTGCCAGCAGCTTAGAACAGGGGAACACTGAAGCTTTCTTT
j_gene: TRBJ2-7; v_gene: TRBV19; d_gene: TRBD1; abundance: NA; CDR3aa: CASSKGTGYEQYF; CDR3nt: TGTGCCAGTAGTAAAGGGACAGGTTACGAGCAGTACTTC
j_gene: TRBJ1-2; v_gene: TRBV7-9; d_gene: NA; abundance: NA; CDR3aa: CASSLYKVTIRKYGYTF; CDR3nt: TGTGCCAGCAGCCTGTACAAAGTAACCATCAGGAAGTATGGCTACACCTTC
j_gene: TRBJ2-5; v_gene: TRBV15; d_gene: NA; abundance: NA; CDR3aa: CATSRGGLETQYF; CDR3nt: TGTGCCACCAGCAGAGGCGGCTTGGAGACCCAGTACTTC
j_gene: TRBJ2-2; v_gene: TRBV7-2; d_gene: NA; abundance: NA; CDR3aa: CASTPRVANTGELFF; CDR3nt: TGTGCCAGCACCCCCCGGGTAGCGAACACCGGGGAGCTGTTTTTT
j_gene: TRBJ2-7; v_gene: TRBV5-6; d_gene: NA; abundance: NA; CDR3aa: CASSTEEEGTYEQYF; CDR3nt: TGTGCCAGCAGCACGGAGGAGGAGGGAACCTACGAGCAGTACTTC
j_gene: TRBJ2-1; v_gene: TRBV9; d_gene: TRBD2; abundance: NA; CDR3aa: CASSVGGSVVNEQFF; CDR3nt: TGTGCCAGCAGCGTGGGCGGGAGTGTTGTGAATGAGCAGTTCTTC